Listed here are 27 T cell receptor beta chains from one sample, sequenced in a study of PD-1 blockade in classical Hodgkin lymphoma (dated by TCRdb to between 2020 and 2021). What the time point label conveys for this sample: cycle 4 day 1 (C4D1), after less than seven weeks of nivolumab. Every trial patient had relapsed after autologous stem cell transplantation, and cohorts A, B and C differed in prior brentuximab vedotin exposure. Magnetic negative selection with a Miltenyi CD4+ T cell isolation kit was used to purify CD4+ T cells from thawed PBMCs. Library prep was done by the immunoSEQ multiplex PCR assay. TCRdb re-hosts the immuneACCESS table, in-frame sequences only. Its copies lack some clones; in the studies checked, an unresolved V gene accounts for under half of them, and the cause for the rest is not known. In this sample the table shows roughly 35,000 clones, about 93% of which occur a single time. The leading ten clones occupy around 0.3% of the sample.

This sample comprised CD4+ T cells from blood, obtained before the fourth cycle of nivolumab. All receptors come from a human donor with classical Hodgkin lymphoma.

V is TRBV5-8 and J is TRBJ1-5; D unresolved. The ends were cut back, 4 bases at V and 9 bases at J, with 17 bases in the middle. Germline CDR1 and CDR2: SGHTS and YDEGEE. This CDR3 has 14 residues. CDR3 sequence: CASSLSDKRRPQHF. CDR3 coding DNA: TGTGCCAGCAGCCTCAGCGACAAACGGCGGCCCCAGCATTTT.

The rearrangement uses TRBV5-1 and TRBJ1-1; possibly TRBD1 for D (5 bases). Looked up from germline, CDR1 is SGHRS and CDR2 is YFSETQ. CDR3 length: 17 amino acids. V was shortened by 3 bases and J by 0 bases, with 18 bases between the two germline ends. The CDR3 DNA reads TGCGCCAGCAGCTCTCATGGGGTAAGGGGCATGAACACTGAAGCTTTCTTT. Its translation is CASSSHGVRGMNTEAFF. The full variable domain, its missing parts supplied by reference TRBV5-1 and TRBJ1-1, is KAGVTQTPRYLIKTRGQQVTLSCSPISGHRSVSWYQQTPGQGLQFLFEYFSETQRNKGNFPGRFSGRQFSNSRSEMNVSTLELGDSALYLCASSSHGVRGMNTEAFFGQGTRLTVV.

This clone was counted a single time. The rearrangement uses TRBV11-2 and TRBJ1-1, with D uncertain. The CDR3 contains 17 residues. V was shortened by 1 base and J by 1 base, with 16 bases between the two germline ends. Germline-derived CDR1 and CDR2 are SGHAT and FQNNGV. CDR3 sequence: CASSLAVGVGRNTEAFF. CDR3 DNA sequence: TGTGCCAGCAGCTTAGCAGTTGGCGTGGGTCGGAACACTGAAGCTTTCTTT.

This sequence joins TRBV27 and TRBJ2-6, with 11 bases identical to TRBD1. Germline V lookup: CDR1 MNHEY, CDR2 SMNVEV (reference sequence). The V gene end was trimmed by 8 bases and the J gene end by 3 bases; junction bases not matched to a gene: 3. The CDR3 has 15 amino acids. CDR3 DNA: TGTGCCAGCCGGACAGGGGGCGGTGGGGCCAACGTCCTGACTTTC. Protein: CASRTGGGGANVLTF.

A single count supports this clone. This chain links TRBV19 with TRBJ2-1; 10 nucleotides agree with TRBD2. Germline V gives CDR1 LNHDA, CDR2 SQIVND (reference sequence). The ends lost 4 bases at V and 5 bases at J; junction bases unmatched: 8. CDR3 length equals 16 residues. The CDR3 nucleotides read TGTGCCAGTAGTACCCTAGCGGGAGTTCAGCACAATGAGCAGTTCTTC. Its protein is CASSTLAGVQHNEQFF. Using reference TRBV19 and TRBJ2-1 for the parts outside the CDR3, the full variable domain is DGGITQSPKYLFRKEGQNVTLSCEQNLNHDAMYWYRQDPGQGLRLIYYSQIVNDFQKGDIAEGYSVSREKKESFPLTVTSAQKNPTAFYLCASSTLAGVQHNEQFFGPGTRLTVL.

The genes are TRBV30 and TRBJ2-4; the match to TRBD2 covers 9 bases. Trimming cost V 1 base and J 0 bases; bases outside gene matches: 4. Germline V gives CDR1 GTSNPN, CDR2 SVGIG (reference sequence). The CDR3 runs 16 residues. The chain's CDR3 is CAWSGLAGQAKNIQYF. The CDR3 DNA reads as TGTGCCTGGAGTGGTCTAGCGGGACAAGCCAAAAACATTCAGTACTTC. The full variable domain, its missing parts supplied by reference TRBV30 and TRBJ2-4, is SQTIHQWPATLVQPVGSPLSLECTVEGTSNPNLYWYRQAAGRGLQLLFYSVGIGQISSEVPQNLSASRPQDRQFILSSKKLLLSDSGFYLCAWSGLAGQAKNIQYFGAGTRLSVL.

The chain couples TRBV4-2 to TRBJ1-3, with D perhaps TRBD1 (5 bases). V was pared by 0 bases and J by 0 bases, with 9 bases between. Germline values: CDR1 LGHNA, CDR2 YNFKEQ. CDR3 length: 16 amino acids. CDR3 in amino acids: CASSQDGTNSGNTIYF. DNA for the CDR3: TGTGCCAGCAGCCAAGACGGGACGAACTCTGGAAACACCATATATTTT.

CDR3 protein: CASRGDRTSYEQYF. The CDR3, as DNA: TGTGCCAGCAGGGGGGACAGAACCTCCTACGAGCAGTACTTC. This chain connects TRBV2 to TRBJ2-7; TRBD1 matches at 7 bases. The germline V gene encodes CDR1 SNHLY and CDR2 FYNNEI. This CDR3 is 14 amino acids long. Trimming took 6 bases from V and 0 from J; bases not matched to a gene: 5.

V gene TRBV5-1 combines with J gene TRBJ1-3, with D perhaps TRBD1 (5 bases). The CDR3 contains 15 residues. Germline assignment: CDR1 SGHRS and CDR2 YFSETQ. V was pared by 7 bases and J by 0 bases, with 14 bases between. This CDR3 reads CASSSDGHSGNTIYF. The CDR3 bases are TGCGCCAGCTCCTCTGACGGACACTCTGGAAACACCATATATTTT.

The J gene is TRBJ1-4, the V gene TRBV6-5, with D possibly matching TRBD1 (5 bases). V lost 3 bases, J lost 5 bases, and 10 bases lay in between. The CDR3 totals 14 residues. Germline V lookup: CDR1 MNHEY, CDR2 SVGAGI. The CDR3 DNA reads TGTGCCAGCAGTTATCGGGGCGGGAATGAAAAACTGTTTTTT. It translates to CASSYRGGNEKLFF.

The J gene is TRBJ2-7, the V gene TRBV19; 7 positions agree with TRBD1. The CDR3 contains 14 residues. Losses at the gene ends were 7 bases for V and 0 bases for J; bases not matched to a gene: 6. In germline, CDR1 is LNHDA, CDR2 SQIVND (reference sequence). CDR3 sequence (DNA): TGTGCCAGTAATCCGACAGGGTCCTCCTACGAGCAGTACTTC. Residues: CASNPTGSSYEQYF.

The chain joins TRBV6-8 to TRBJ1-5, with 9 positions matching TRBD1. Germline V CDR1 and CDR2: MNHGY, SAAAGT. V shed 2 bases and J 6 bases; nucleotides not matched to a gene: 20. The CDR3 covers 20 residues. Written as DNA, the CDR3 is TGTGCCAGCAGTTACCCCATATCGGACAGGGGATTGGGAGAGGGTCAGCCCCAGCATTTT. It specifies CASSYPISDRGLGEGQPQHF.

J is TRBJ1-1 and V is TRBV5-5, with unresolved D. Germline V CDR1 and CDR2: SGHKS, YYEKEE (reference sequence). The V end was cut by 6 bases, the J end by 6 bases, with 9 bases between. This CDR3 is built from 11 residues. Written as DNA, the CDR3 is TGTGCCAGCATCCTGGGTTCTGAAGCTTTCTTT. Encoded protein: CASILGSEAFF.

V gene TRBV27 combines with J gene TRBJ2-3; 9 bases line up with TRBD1. The V gene end was trimmed by 8 bases and the J gene end by 4 bases; junction bases not matched to a gene: 10. This CDR3 has 15 amino acids. Germline CDR1 and CDR2: MNHEY and SMNVEV (reference sequence). CDR3: CASGRTGALADTQYF. CDR3 nucleotide sequence: TGTGCCAGCGGGCGGACAGGGGCCTTGGCAGATACGCAGTATTTT.

A single count supports this clone. This chain joins TRBV28 and TRBJ2-7; no clear D gene. CDR1 MDHEN and CDR2 SYDVKM come from the germline V gene. Trimming pared 6 bases from V and 0 bases from J, leaving 12 bases between. This CDR3 has 14 amino acids. The CDR3 sequence is CASRGSFGSYEQYF. The CDR3 region has the DNA TGTGCCAGCAGGGGGTCCTTCGGCTCCTACGAGCAGTACTTC.

The V and J genes are TRBV28 and TRBJ2-5; TRBD1 matches at 7 bases. J gave up 3 bases and V 5 bases, and 9 bases lay outside the gene matches. Germline V gene lookup returns CDR1 MDHEN and CDR2 SYDVKM. This CDR3 is 15 amino acids long. The chain's CDR3 is CASSNTGAYEETQYF. The CDR3 bases are TGTGCCAGCAGTAACACAGGGGCGTACGAAGAGACCCAGTACTTC.

The CDR3 loop reads CASSYPAGRDETQYF. CDR3 bases: TGTGCCAGCAGTTACCCAGCGGGGAGGGACGAGACCCAGTACTTC. V and J are TRBV6-6 and TRBJ2-5; 7 nucleotides align to TRBD2. Germline CDR1 and CDR2: MNHNY and SVGAGI (reference sequence). The trim removed 2 bases at V and 5 bases at J, leaving 8 bases unmatched. The CDR3 sequence is 15 residues long.

This clone showed up just once. V is TRBV29-1 and J is TRBJ2-5; D possibly corresponds to TRBD2 (5 bases). The CDR3 runs to 12 residues. Trimming took 4 bases from V and 4 from J, leaving 10 bases between them. Germline V gives CDR1 SQVTM, CDR2 ANQGSEA. This chain's CDR3 is CSVGESGETQYF. The CDR3 coding sequence is TGCAGCGTTGGAGAGAGCGGAGAGACCCAGTACTTC.

V is TRBV13 and J is TRBJ1-1; unclear D gene. The CDR3 totals 15 residues. V lost 1 base to trimming and J lost 0 bases, with 9 bases between them. Germline V gene data show CDR1 as PRHDT and CDR2 as FYEKMQ (reference sequence). CDR3 nucleotides: TGTGCCAGCAGCTTAGAGGTGAAAGTGAACACTGAAGCTTTCTTT. Protein product: CASSLEVKVNTEAFF.

The chain links TRBV5-1 to TRBJ2-7; perhaps TRBD1 as D (6 bases). This CDR3 has 15 amino acids. V lost 5 bases and J lost 3, with 18 bases in between. CDR1 and CDR2 from the germline V gene are SGHRS and YFSETQ. The CDR3 DNA reads as TGCGCCAGCAGTCATAGGGCAAACAGGGACTACGAGCAGTACTTC. Its protein product is CASSHRANRDYEQYF.

This chain links TRBV25-1 with TRBJ2-7, with D unresolved. Germline CDR1 MGHDK, CDR2 SYGVNS. Trimming removed 6 bases from V and 0 bases from J, with 6 bases in between. The CDR3 runs to 12 residues. In nucleotides, the CDR3 is TGTGCCAGCAGCCGGACCTCCTACGAGCAGTACTTC. This gives the protein CASSRTSYEQYF.

The rearrangement joins TRBV21-1 to TRBJ2-1; TRBD2 is taken as the D call from the table, unchecked against the DNA. TRBV21-1 is a recognized pseudogene. The CDR3 runs to 15 residues. The CDR3 protein is CASSSTGVIYNEQFF. In DNA, the CDR3 is TGTGCCAGCAGTTCGACGGGGGTCATATACAATGAGCAGTTCTTC.

The CDR3 nucleotides read TGTGCCAGCAGCTTATCCCGAAGCACAGATACGCAGTATTTT. Amino acid sequence: CASSLSRSTDTQYF. This chain joins TRBV11-3 and TRBJ2-3, with D unclear. The V gene's germline CDR1 is SGHNT and CDR2 YENEEA. V lost 2 bases and J 0 bases, leaving 6 bases between the germline ends. The CDR3 runs 14 residues.

This clone appeared once. This rearrangement joins TRBV2 to TRBJ1-4; D gene uncertain. Germline lookup yields CDR1 SNHLY and CDR2 FYNNEI. V gave up 1 base and J gave up 3 bases, with 12 bases separating them. CDR3 length: 16 amino acids. This CDR3 reads CASSEGLGSANEKLFF. CDR3 in DNA: TGTGCCAGCAGTGAAGGGTTAGGGTCAGCTAATGAAAAACTGTTTTTT.

The V gene is TRBV10-3, the J gene TRBJ2-3; 10 nucleotides match TRBD2. With V trimmed by 6 bases and J by 0 bases, 6 bases remained unmatched. The CDR3 is 16 amino acids. Looked up from germline, CDR1 is ENHRY and CDR2 is SYGVKD. This CDR3 is CAISFLAGESTDTQYF. The DNA of the CDR3 is TGTGCCATCAGCTTCCTAGCGGGAGAAAGCACAGATACGCAGTATTTT.

V is TRBV7-2 and J is TRBJ2-1; D perhaps matches TRBD2 (7 bases). Germline assignment: CDR1 SGHTA and CDR2 FQGNSA. CDR3 length equals 15 residues. V was cut by 5 bases and J by 10 bases, with 21 bases left in between. The CDR3 region is CASSRGGGAFREQFF. The DNA of the CDR3 is TGTGCCAGCAGCCGAGGAGGGGGGGCTTTCCGGGAGCAGTTCTTC. The full variable domain, with the rest looked up from reference TRBV7-2 and TRBJ2-1, is GAGVSQSPSNKVTEKGKDVELRCDPISGHTALYWYRQSLGQGLEFLIYFQGNSAPDKSGLPSDRFSAERTGGSVSTLTIQRTQQEDSAVYLCASSRGGGAFREQFFGPGTRLTVL.

The sample holds one count of this clone. This chain connects TRBV6-5 to TRBJ2-4, with 9 bases fitting TRBD2. The germline CDR1 and CDR2 sequences are MNHEY and SVGAGI. This CDR3 region has 14 residues. V trimming: 2 bases; J trimming: 8 bases; junction bases outside the gene matches: 4. The CDR3 nucleotides read TGTGCCAGCAGTTACGGCGGGGGGGGGCACATTCAGTACTTC. Residues: CASSYGGGGHIQYF.